Shown below are 20 T cell receptor beta chains from a single sample sequenced in a study of T cell responses to AZD1222 COVID-19 vaccine (dated by TCRdb to about 2021). Library creation used the immunoSEQ multiplex PCR assay. Not all clones reach the TCRdb copy of this immuneACCESS table, which keeps in-frame sequences only. Checked studies attribute under half of the gap to unresolved V genes and leave the rest unexplained. For this sample there are 150,000 to 200,000 clones; 90% to 95% appear just once. The ten largest account for approximately 1.7% of the sample. The time point label on this specimen signifies: about 28 days (+/-7) after the second vaccine dose. The sequencing used peripheral blood, collected 28 days after the second AZD1222 dose. The receptors derive from an adult who received the AZD1222 COVID-19 vaccine.

This chain uses TRBV5-1 with TRBJ2-1; D is possibly TRBD1 or TRBD2 (5 bases each). V was trimmed by 3 bases and J by 4 bases, leaving 20 bases between them. The CDR3 spans 17 residues. The germline V gene encodes CDR1 SGHRS and CDR2 YFSETQ. The DNA for the CDR3 is TGCGCCAGCAGCTCCGAAACGGGACGGGGACCTTACAATGAGCAGTTCTTC. Its protein is CASSSETGRGPYNEQFF. The full variable domain, rest sourced from reference TRBV5-1 and TRBJ2-1, is KAGVTQTPRYLIKTRGQQVTLSCSPISGHRSVSWYQQTPGQGLQFLFEYFSETQRNKGNFPGRFSGRQFSNSRSEMNVSTLELGDSALYLCASSSETGRGPYNEQFFGPGTRLTVL.

This sequence joins TRBV27 and TRBJ1-1; D is ambiguous. The CDR3 extends over 13 amino acids. The germline gives CDR1 MNHEY, CDR2 SMNVEV (reference sequence). V lost 3 bases and J 3 bases, leaving 8 bases between the germline ends. The CDR3, as DNA: TGTGCCAGCAGTTTTATAGGGTACACTGAAGCTTTCTTT. This gives the protein CASSFIGYTEAFF.

V gene TRBV19 combines with J gene TRBJ2-7; 16 nucleotides agree with TRBD2. This CDR3 contains 16 residues. Germline V gives CDR1 LNHDA, CDR2 SQIVND (reference sequence). Losses at the gene ends were 5 bases for V and 4 bases for J; bases not matched to a gene: 5. CDR3 in amino acids: CASSAGLAGGMYEQYF. The CDR3 nucleotides are TGTGCCAGTAGTGCGGGACTAGCGGGAGGGATGTACGAGCAGTACTTC. The variable domain in full, completed from reference TRBV19 and TRBJ2-7, reads DGGITQSPKYLFRKEGQNVTLSCEQNLNHDAMYWYRQDPGQGLRLIYYSQIVNDFQKGDIAEGYSVSREKKESFPLTVTSAQKNPTAFYLCASSAGLAGGMYEQYFGPGTRLTVT.

The J gene is TRBJ2-1, the V gene TRBV5-6; 7 nucleotides match TRBD2. CDR3 size: 12 residues. V shed 3 bases and J 15 bases; nucleotides not matched to a gene: 9. Per germline, CDR1 SGHDT and CDR2 YYEEEE. The CDR3 region is CASSWGPSGGFF. In DNA, the CDR3 is TGTGCCAGCAGCTGGGGTCCTTCGGGAGGGTTCTTC.

This clone was found once. The rearrangement joins TRBV19 to TRBJ2-3; D possibly uses TRBD1 or TRBD2 (5 bases each). CDR1 and CDR2 from the germline V gene are LNHDA and SQIVND (reference sequence). Trimming took off 5 bases at V and 0 bases at J, with 12 bases between the two ends. This CDR3 comprises 15 residues. The CDR3 sequence is CASSRDRTSTDTQYF. CDR3 bases: TGTGCCAGTAGTCGGGACCGCACTAGCACAGATACGCAGTATTTT.

The chain recombines TRBV6-1 with TRBJ2-1; possibly TRBD2 for D (6 bases). V was shortened by 3 bases and J by 9 bases, with 18 bases between the two germline ends. Germline-derived CDR1 and CDR2 are MNHNS and SASEGT. The CDR3 is 15 residues long. The CDR3 spells CASSEVGLALSEQFF. CDR3 DNA sequence: TGTGCCAGCAGTGAGGTGGGACTCGCTCTTAGTGAGCAGTTCTTC.

In DNA form, the CDR3 reads TGTGCCAGTAGCCCGGTTGGACTTTATGGCTACACCTTC. Its protein is CASSPVGLYGYTF. The chain recombines TRBV19 with TRBJ1-2; no definite D call. The germline gives CDR1 LNHDA, CDR2 SQIVND (reference sequence). The V gene lost 6 bases and the J gene lost 5 bases, with 13 bases spanning the gap. The CDR3 is 13 residues long.

The rearrangement links TRBV6-5 to TRBJ1-3, with D perhaps matching TRBD1 (5 bases). Germline loops: CDR1 MNHEY, CDR2 SVGAGI. V lost 9 bases, J lost 0 bases, and 15 bases lay in between. This CDR3 is built from 15 residues. DNA of the CDR3: TGTGCCAGTAAGGGGACTCCGACCTCTGGAAACACCATATATTTT. It is translated as CASKGTPTSGNTIYF.

The chain employs TRBV10-3 and TRBJ2-7; 8 positions match TRBD1. CDR1 is ENHRY and CDR2 is SYGVKD in the germline V gene. This CDR3 comprises 16 residues. J was trimmed by 0 bases and V by 3 bases; bases with no gene match: 7. CDR3 bases: TGTGCCATCAGTGAACTGGACAGGGTGAGCTCCTACGAGCAGTACTTC. It translates to CAISELDRVSSYEQYF.

The gene calls are TRBV19 and TRBJ2-3, with D perhaps matching TRBD1 (5 bases). The germline CDR1 and CDR2 sequences are LNHDA and SQIVND (reference sequence). The CDR3 has 14 residues. Trimming cost V 5 bases and J 2 bases, with 11 bases left between them. CDR3 loop: CASSPRGHTDTQYF. The CDR3 bases are TGTGCCAGTAGTCCCCGCGGACACACAGATACGCAGTATTTT. The whole variable domain, remainder taken from reference TRBV19 and TRBJ2-3, is DGGITQSPKYLFRKEGQNVTLSCEQNLNHDAMYWYRQDPGQGLRLIYYSQIVNDFQKGDIAEGYSVSREKKESFPLTVTSAQKNPTAFYLCASSPRGHTDTQYFGPGTRLTVL.

CDR3 DNA: TGTGCCAGCAGTCTAGACAGCTCTGAGACCCAGTACTTC. Translation gives CASSLDSSETQYF. The genes are TRBV12-3 or TRBV12-4 and TRBJ2-5; possible D gene TRBD1, 5 bases. Between the trimmed V and J ends, which lost 5 bases and 5 bases, there was a span of 12 bases. The CDR3 is made up of 13 amino acids.

This chain links TRBV4-1 with TRBJ1-6; D unresolved. Between the trimmed V and J ends, which lost 1 base and 4 bases, there was a span of 8 bases. The length of the CDR3 is 15 residues. Germline V CDR1 and CDR2: MGHRA, YSYEKL. In nucleotides, the CDR3 is TGCGCCAGCAGCCAAGCCCCGACTTATAATTCACCCCTCCACTTT. Its translation: CASSQAPTYNSPLHF.

J is TRBJ1-1 and V is TRBV6-5; unclear D gene. This CDR3 is built from 15 residues. The V end lost 2 bases, the J end lost 0 bases, and 10 bases lay between the germline ends. Per the germline V gene, CDR1 is MNHEY and CDR2 is SVGAGI. The CDR3 here is CASSYRELMNTEAFF. DNA of the CDR3: TGTGCCAGCAGTTACCGGGAGCTTATGAACACTGAAGCTTTCTTT.

The chain has TRBV7-3 and TRBJ1-6; D not certain. From germline, CDR1 is SGHTA and CDR2 FQGTGA. This CDR3 has 15 residues. V lost 5 bases and J 7 bases, leaving 15 bases between the germline ends. The CDR3 here is CASSQGLRGNSPLHF. The CDR3, as DNA: TGTGCCAGCAGCCAAGGTTTACGTGGGAATTCACCCCTCCACTTT.

The chain combines TRBV7-2 with TRBJ1-5; no firm D call. V lost 5 bases and J lost 1, with 12 bases in between. There are 15 residues in the CDR3. From germline, CDR1 is SGHTA and CDR2 FQGNSA. The chain's CDR3 is CASSPHPKSNQPQHF. The CDR3 nucleotides read TGTGCCAGCAGCCCTCACCCGAAAAGCAATCAGCCCCAGCATTTT.

The chain couples TRBV11-3 to TRBJ2-3, with D possibly matching TRBD2 (6 bases). CDR1 and CDR2 (germline): SGHNT, YENEEA. V dropped 3 bases and J dropped 0 bases, with 10 bases sitting between them. The CDR3 is 15 residues long. CDR3 region: CASSFGGTSTDTQYF. CDR3 coding DNA: TGTGCCAGCAGCTTTGGGGGGACTAGCACAGATACGCAGTATTTT.

This chain links TRBV6-5 with TRBJ1-2, with TRBD1 as a possible D gene (5 bases). Per the germline V gene, CDR1 is MNHEY and CDR2 is SVGAGI. The CDR3 is made up of 14 amino acids. Between the trimmed V and J ends, which lost 0 bases and 6 bases, there was a span of 11 bases. The CDR3 loop is CASSYSQGRDGYTF. The CDR3 nucleotides are TGTGCCAGCAGTTACTCCCAGGGAAGGGATGGCTACACCTTC.

This chain joins TRBV18 and TRBJ1-6, with D uncertain. The germline V gene has CDR1 KGHSH and CDR2 LQKENI. This CDR3 region has 15 residues. Trimming stripped 3 bases from V and 7 bases from J, with 13 bases between. CDR3 region: CASSPSVGGNSPLHF. CDR3 nucleotide sequence: TGTGCCAGCTCACCGTCGGTTGGAGGGAATTCACCCCTCCACTTT.

Here the CDR3 reads CSVRDEKLFF. CDR3 coding DNA: TGCAGCGTGAGGGACGAAAAACTGTTTTTT. V usage is TRBV29-1 and J usage is TRBJ1-4; perhaps TRBD1 as D (5 bases). Trimming left V 6 bases short and J 8 bases short, with 7 bases between. Germline V gene data show CDR1 as SQVTM and CDR2 as ANQGSEA. CDR3 size: 10 residues.

The CDR3 is CATSRPPTSGKNIQYF. CDR3 DNA sequence: TGTGCCACCAGCAGACCCCCAACTAGCGGGAAAAACATTCAGTACTTC. The chain recombines TRBV15 with TRBJ2-4, with 9 bases lining up with TRBD2. The CDR3 has 16 amino acids. The germline gives CDR1 LNHNV, CDR2 YYDKDF (reference sequence). With 2 bases clipped from V and 4 bases from J, the junction kept 6 bases outside the gene matches.